Listed below are T cell receptor beta chains from one sample, sequenced in a study of control samples from healthy donors and cancer patients. TCRdb keeps only in-frame clones here, not all; method: immunoSEQ multiplex PCR. The data show 100,000 to 150,000 clones, 87% seen once. The specimen sequenced was blood. These receptors were obtained from a man younger than 35 in good health. Each CDR3 is given with its conserved first and last residue. Each record gives: clone size, CDR3 length, D gene, J gene, V gene, CDR3 protein, CDR3 DNA. A D gene is named only where the DNA matches it firmly. The size entry is marked missing in some rows and otherwise reads once, few, many or a size class.

>once|15|.|TRBJ1-1|TRBV7-6
CASSLVEALNTEAFF
TGTGCCAGCAGCTTAGTCGAGGCCTTGAACACTGAAGCTTTCTTT
>.|16|TRBD2|TRBJ2-3|TRBV9
CASSVGVSSGVDTQYF
TGTGCCAGCAGCGTAGGCGTTTCTAGCGGTGTAGATACGCAGTATTTT
>.|12|.|TRBJ2-5|TRBV7-8
CASSLVTETQYF
TGTGCCAGCAGCTTAGTTACGGAGACCCAGTACTTC
>.|15|.|TRBJ1-2|TRBV28
CASRTTGIRGYGYTF
TGTGCCAGCAGGACCACAGGGATTAGAGGCTATGGCTACACCTTC
>.|14|.|TRBJ1-1|TRBV27
CASSGFFSGFWAFF
TGTGCCAGCAGTGGCTTCTTCTCAGGGTTCTGGGCTTTCTTT
>few|13|.|TRBJ2-3|TRBV25-1
CASSAAGRDVQYF
TGTGCCAGCAGTGCCGCGGGGAGAGATGTGCAGTATTTT
>.|12|.|TRBJ1-2|TRBV30
CAWSAQGYGYTF
TGTGCCTGGAGTGCGCAGGGGTATGGCTACACCTTC
>.|14|.|TRBJ1-2|TRBV6-6
CASSYSAQSYGYTF
TGTGCCAGCAGTTACTCGGCACAGAGCTATGGCTACACCTTC
>.|13|.|TRBJ1-2|TRBV6-5
CASGRDQSYGYTF
TGTGCCAGCGGGAGGGACCAAAGCTATGGCTACACCTTC
>.|13|TRBD1|TRBJ1-5|TRBV18
CASGTGPTQPQHF
TGTGCCAGCGGGACAGGACCCACCCAGCCCCAGCATTTT
>.|12|.|TRBJ2-2|TRBV7-9
CASSSQRGELFF
TGTGCCAGCAGCTCCCAGCGGGGGGAGCTGTTTTTT
>.|15|TRBD2|TRBJ2-7|TRBV14
CASSLLGLAGTHMYF
TGTGCCAGCAGCCTTTTGGGACTAGCGGGAACTCACATGTACTTC
>few|16|.|TRBJ2-1|TRBV19
CASSREGQFSYNEQFF
TGTGCCAGTAGTCGAGAAGGACAGTTTTCCTACAATGAGCAGTTCTTC
>.|17|.|TRBJ2-1|TRBV11-2
CASSLVGFRTIANEQFF
TGTGCCAGCAGCTTAGTGGGCTTCCGGACGATAGCTAATGAGCAGTTCTTC
>.|16|TRBD1|TRBJ2-7|TRBV27
CASREYGQGAGNEQYF
TGTGCCAGCAGAGAATACGGACAGGGGGCTGGGAACGAGCAGTACTTC
>once|14|.|TRBJ1-2|TRBV28
CAATEKNRVKGYTF
TGTGCCGCGACGGAAAAAAACAGGGTGAAAGGCTACACCTTC
>.|15|.|TRBJ1-1|TRBV4-3
CASSQYGATNTEAFF
TGCGCCAGCAGCCAATATGGAGCGACGAACACTGAAGCTTTCTTT
>.|17|.|TRBJ1-6|TRBV14
CASSQDLYREGNSPLHF
TGTGCCAGCAGCCAAGATCTTTACAGGGAAGGCAATTCACCCCTCCACTTT
>.|13|TRBD1|TRBJ1-6|TRBV6-6
CAGGQGVNSPLHF
TGTGCCGGGGGACAGGGGGTAAATTCACCCCTCCACTTT
>.|12|.|TRBJ2-5|TRBV27
CASSRAGQTQYF
TGTGCCAGCAGTAGGGCAGGACAGACCCAGTACTTC
>.|14|.|TRBJ1-5|TRBV11-2
CASSYDRRGQPQHF
TGTGCCAGCAGCTATGACAGGCGCGGGCAGCCCCAGCATTTT
>.|13|TRBD1|TRBJ1-1|TRBV2
CASSGDRNTEAFF
TGTGCCAGCAGTGGGGACAGGAACACTGAAGCTTTCTTT
>.|13|.|TRBJ2-7|TRBV27
CASSFSGNYEQYF
TGTGCCAGCAGTTTTTCTGGGAACTACGAGCAGTACTTC
>once|19|TRBD2|TRBJ2-2|TRBV10-2
CASSVPPRPSGRNTGELFF
TGCGCCAGCAGTGTACCCCCGAGACCTAGCGGGAGGAACACCGGGGAGCTGTTTTTT